One and the same sample provided the 13 T cell receptor beta chains below, sequenced in a study of early T cells in non-severe SARS-CoV-2 infection. Each CDR3 protein is one row after TCRdb ran MiXCR on the 5' RACE reads. The data hold just under 65,000 distinct CDR3 sequences, with around 13% observed a single time. The sample consisted of whole blood. These receptors were obtained from an adult who was a healthcare worker with PCR-confirmed SARS-CoV-2 infection or an uninfected control (not recorded which).

This clonotype has more than one count but fewer than ten. The V call is TRBV10-3, the J call TRBJ2-5, with D tentatively TRBD2 (5 bases). Germline CDR1 reads ENHRY; CDR2 reads SYGVKD. V gave up 2 bases and J gave up 1 base, with 5 bases separating them. The CDR3 is 13 amino acids. The CDR3 nucleotides are TGTGCCATCAGTGAGACTAGCCAAGAGACCCAGTACTTC. Protein: CAISETSQETQYF.

This clonotype came up a few times. The genes are TRBV11-2 and TRBJ2-5; TRBD2 agrees at 7 bases. In germline, CDR1 is SGHAT, CDR2 FQNNGV. This CDR3 has 15 amino acids. The junction had 10 bases not matched to a gene; V was cut back by 5 bases and J by 4 bases. The DNA for the CDR3 is TGTGCCAGCAGCCCCGTCAGGAGCGGGGTAGAGACCCAGTACTTC. This codes for CASSPVRSGVETQYF.

This clonotype was recorded at least ten times. The rearrangement links TRBV19 to TRBJ2-7, with D possibly being TRBD2 (6 bases). This CDR3 has 15 residues. Trimming shortened V by 4 bases and J by 3 bases, and 16 bases separated the two germline ends. Germline values: CDR1 LNHDA, CDR2 SQIVND (reference sequence). CDR3 coding DNA: TGTGCCAGTAGTACAGCAACCGGGAGTTTCTACGAGCAGTACTTC. This codes for CASSTATGSFYEQYF.

This clonotype occurred a few times. The chain employs TRBV7-9 and TRBJ1-1; D is ambiguous. This CDR3 is 14 amino acids long. V lost 3 bases and J lost 1, with 9 bases in between. The V gene's germline CDR1 is SEHNR and CDR2 FQNEAQ (reference sequence). CDR3 DNA sequence: TGTGCCAGCAGCTTCCCGGGAGCGAACACTGAAGCTTTCTTT. Encoded protein: CASSFPGANTEAFF.

The chain recombines TRBV11-2 with TRBJ2-6; D is tentatively TRBD1 or TRBD2 (5 bases each). The V gene lost 2 bases and the J gene lost 0 bases, with 8 bases spanning the gap. This CDR3 contains 16 residues. CDR1 and CDR2 from the germline V gene are SGHAT and FQNNGV. The DNA of the CDR3 is TGTGCCAGCAGCTTAAGTGGGGGCTCTGGGGCCAACGTCCTGACTTTC. Translation gives CASSLSGGSGANVLTF.

The V call is TRBV9, the J call TRBJ2-1, with D tentatively TRBD1 or TRBD2 (5 bases each). CDR1 is SGDLS and CDR2 is YYNGEE in the germline V gene. CDR3 size: 16 residues. V was pared by 0 bases and J by 1 base, with 11 bases between. The CDR3 DNA is TGTGCCAGCAGCGTAGGGGGGACCCCATCCTACAATGAGCAGTTCTTC. Protein: CASSVGGTPSYNEQFF.

This chain links TRBV7-9 with TRBJ2-7, with 10 bases lining up with TRBD1. The CDR3 sequence is 16 residues long. V trimming: 5 bases; J trimming: 2 bases; junction bases outside the gene matches: 9. Germline lookup yields CDR1 SEHNR and CDR2 FQNEAQ (reference sequence). The CDR3 DNA follows: TGTGCCAGCAGCGCCCCTCCCGGGACAGGGGCCTACGAGCAGTACTTC. Its translation: CASSAPPGTGAYEQYF.

This clonotype turned up a few times. The chain is built from TRBV5-1 and TRBJ1-2, with D possibly matching TRBD1 (5 bases). From germline, CDR1 is SGHRS and CDR2 YFSETQ. CDR3 size: 13 residues. V lost 0 bases and J lost 8, with 11 bases in between. For the CDR3, the DNA is TGCGCCAGCAGCTTGGATGGGGCAGGAGGCTACACCTTC. This codes for CASSLDGAGGYTF.

This clonotype appeared a few times. The J gene is TRBJ2-7, the V gene TRBV9; 11 nucleotides agree with TRBD1. The CDR3 runs 15 residues. Germline V gene data show CDR1 as SGDLS and CDR2 as YYNGEE. V shed 4 bases and J 5 bases; nucleotides not matched to a gene: 8. The CDR3 sequence: CASSIRDRGSDEQYF. In nucleotides, the CDR3 is TGTGCCAGCAGCATCAGGGACAGGGGGTCAGACGAGCAGTACTTC. Supplemented by reference TRBV9 and TRBJ2-7, the full variable domain reads DSGVTQTPKHLITATGQRVTLRCSPRSGDLSVYWYQQSLDQGLQFLIQYYNGEERAKGNILERFSAQQFPDLHSELNLSSLELGDSALYFCASSIRDRGSDEQYFGPGTRLTVT.

This clonotype appeared many times. This rearrangement joins TRBV20-1 to TRBJ2-7; 7 bases map to TRBD1. This CDR3 has 14 amino acids. With 3 bases clipped from V and 3 bases from J, the junction kept 8 bases outside the gene matches. Looked up from germline, CDR1 is DFQATT and CDR2 is SNEGSKA (reference sequence). The CDR3 here is CSARSGSGGYEQYF. In nucleotides, the CDR3 is TGCAGTGCTAGGTCAGGGTCAGGGGGCTACGAGCAGTACTTC.

This chain links TRBV9 with TRBJ2-1, with D maybe TRBD2 (5 bases). The CDR3 loop spans 15 amino acids. The germline V gene has CDR1 SGDLS and CDR2 YYNGEE. The ends were cut back, 0 bases at V and 5 bases at J, with 12 bases in the middle. The CDR3 region has the DNA TGTGCCAGCAGCGTAGTGGGGAGCCAGGACAATGAGCAGTTCTTC. Amino acid sequence: CASSVVGSQDNEQFF.

This clonotype was seen ten or more times. V is TRBV2 and J is TRBJ2-3, with 13 bases identical to TRBD2. Losses at the gene ends were 5 bases for V and 3 bases for J; bases not matched to a gene: 5. Germline lookup yields CDR1 SNHLY and CDR2 FYNNEI. This CDR3 region has 16 residues. CDR3 amino acids: CASSLGLAGETDTQYF. DNA of the CDR3: TGTGCCAGCAGTCTCGGACTAGCGGGGGAAACAGATACGCAGTATTTT.

This clonotype was seen ten or more times. This sequence joins TRBV7-3 and TRBJ2-3; perhaps D is TRBD1 or TRBD2 (5 bases each). CDR1 SGHTA and CDR2 FQGTGA come from the germline V gene. The CDR3 loop spans 13 amino acids. V dropped 4 bases and J dropped 6 bases, with 11 bases sitting between them. CDR3 DNA sequence: TGTGCCAGCAGCTCCGGGACCCTGGATACGCAGTATTTT. Translated, it gives CASSSGTLDTQYF.